This T cell receptor (beta chain) was recorded in a study of human T cells and chemical hapten exposure. Across the study: Patch tests delivered 0.01% DPC to the upper back and were evaluated at 6 days.

Attachment of unique molecular identifiers to individual cDNA molecules was performed in the library. TCRdb reanalysed the RACE reads using MiXCR and keeps one entry per CDR3 protein. This sample carries more than 80,000 distinct CDR3 sequences, about a tenth of them seen once, and the ten largest clones take approximately 3.1%. The CDR3 consists of 12 residues. Trimming shortened V by 3 bases and J by 8 bases, and 10 bases separated the two germline ends. In germline, CDR1 is SEHNR, CDR2 FQNEAQ (reference sequence). This clonotype has ten or more counts. Specified time point: pre-sensitization, week 0. Sample treatment: therapeutic diphenylcyclopropenone sensitization with weekly scalp DPC.

The chain links TRBV7-9 to TRBJ1-2, with D uncertain. The receptor's source is a woman between 55 and 75 years old with alopecia areata. Some clones in this sample may be carry-over from other donors' samples. Sample: whole blood, taken in connection with sensitization to the hapten diphenylcyclopropenone (DPC). The CDR3 loop is CASSLLRVGYTF. The CDR3 DNA reads TGTGCCAGCAGCTTGCTGCGGGTCGGCTACACCTTC.